A single sample is the source of the 5 T cell receptor beta chains below, sequenced in a study of vaccination and CD4 T cells after COVID-19. Scientists ran DNA taken from cultured CD4+ T cells through the Oncomine TCR Beta short-read assay for sequencing. TCRdb ran MiXCR on the PCR reads and lists one entry per CDR3 protein. The sample carries around 16,000 distinct CDR3 sequences, roughly 57% recorded once. The time point here: late sampling 161 to 241 days after vaccination in a few convalescent patients. The treatment is: approximately nine-day PBMC culture with coronavirus spike peptide pools or control peptides (ViraFEST assay). Antigens for these TCRs are unknown. This specimen consisted of CD4+ T cells from blood, cultured in vitro, obtained about 7 months after SARS-CoV-2 vaccination. The receptors derive from a human donor who had recovered from COVID-19.

J is TRBJ1-5 and V is TRBV6-1, with D perhaps matching TRBD1 (6 bases). V was trimmed by 6 bases and J by 1 base, leaving 13 bases between them. This CDR3 spans 15 amino acids. CDR1 and CDR2 (germline): MNHNS, SASEGT. CDR3: CASRPTGFSNQPQHF. DNA of the CDR3: TGTGCCAGCAGGCCAACAGGGTTCAGCAATCAGCCCCAGCATTTT.

The chain combines TRBV19 with TRBJ1-5; 7 bases are a match to TRBD1. The germline V gene encodes CDR1 LNHDA and CDR2 SQIVND (reference sequence). The junction had 5 bases not matched to a gene; V was cut back by 6 bases and J by 3 bases. This CDR3 comprises 14 residues. CDR3 region: CASSTTGNNQPQHF. For the CDR3, the DNA is TGTGCCAGTAGCACGACAGGGAACAATCAGCCCCAGCATTTT. Full variable domain (outside the CDR3, taken from reference TRBV19 and TRBJ1-5): DGGITQSPKYLFRKEGQNVTLSCEQNLNHDAMYWYRQDPGQGLRLIYYSQIVNDFQKGDIAEGYSVSREKKESFPLTVTSAQKNPTAFYLCASSTTGNNQPQHFGDGTRLSIL.

The J gene is TRBJ1-2, the V gene TRBV7-9; D is unclear. The CDR3 totals 14 residues. CDR1 is SEHNR and CDR2 is FQNEAQ in the germline V gene (reference sequence). Between the trimmed V and J ends, which lost 3 bases and 4 bases, there was a span of 12 bases. CDR3 region: CASSFAVQIYGYTF. CDR3 sequence (DNA): TGTGCCAGCAGCTTCGCCGTCCAAATCTATGGCTACACCTTC.

In its sample, this clonotype was seen once. The V and J genes are TRBV5-4 and TRBJ1-2; D remains ambiguous. The CDR3 runs to 13 residues. CDR1 SGHNT and CDR2 YYREEE come from the germline V gene (reference sequence). Trimming pared 2 bases from V and 6 bases from J, leaving 11 bases between. DNA for the CDR3: TGTGCCAGCAGCTTCCCCCCAGGCAATGGCTACACCTTC. This codes for CASSFPPGNGYTF. The whole variable domain, remainder taken from reference TRBV5-4 and TRBJ1-2, is ETGVTQSPTHLIKTRGQQVTLRCSSQSGHNTVSWYQQALGQGPQFIFQYYREEENGRGNFPPRFSGLQFPNYSSELNVNALELDDSALYLCASSFPPGNGYTFGSGTRLTVV.

The J gene is TRBJ2-7, the V gene TRBV6-5, with D perhaps TRBD1 or TRBD2 (5 bases each). V was pared by 0 bases and J by 6 bases, with 21 bases between. CDR1 is MNHEY and CDR2 is SVGAGI in the germline V gene. This CDR3 contains 17 residues. CDR3 DNA sequence: TGTGCCAGCAGTTACTCTTGGAACCCCGAGGGGCCGGGCGAGCAGTACTTC. Translation: CASSYSWNPEGPGEQYF.